This T cell receptor (beta chain) was observed in a study of blood T cell repertoires in COVID-19. Study-wide background: The origin of the acute and convalescent COVID-19 samples was the United States, Italy and Spain.

People in the exposed group encountered a COVID-19 case within 2 weeks before entering the study. V was cut by 0 bases and J by 7 bases, with 9 bases left in between. Per germline, CDR1 MGHRA and CDR2 YSYEKL. The CDR3 spans 14 residues. As processed by the authors: Amplification from reference gene primers served as the basis for estimated nucleated cell counts. Data came from immunoSEQ multiplex PCR; TCRdb stores just in-frame clones and leaves some out. The DNA gave D and trimming, while V, J and clone size come from that table. The repertoire holds 200,000 to 250,000 clones, with over 70% as singletons.

Material: PBMCs or T cells enriched from blood (not recorded which). The V call is TRBV4-1, the J call TRBJ1-4, with a weak D call TRBD1 (5 bases). This receptor was taken from a woman aged 25 to 45 who had been exposed to COVID-19. The chain's CDR3 is CASSQEQGSEKLFF. The CDR3 DNA reads as TGCGCCAGCAGCCAAGAGCAGGGAAGTGAAAAACTGTTTTTT.